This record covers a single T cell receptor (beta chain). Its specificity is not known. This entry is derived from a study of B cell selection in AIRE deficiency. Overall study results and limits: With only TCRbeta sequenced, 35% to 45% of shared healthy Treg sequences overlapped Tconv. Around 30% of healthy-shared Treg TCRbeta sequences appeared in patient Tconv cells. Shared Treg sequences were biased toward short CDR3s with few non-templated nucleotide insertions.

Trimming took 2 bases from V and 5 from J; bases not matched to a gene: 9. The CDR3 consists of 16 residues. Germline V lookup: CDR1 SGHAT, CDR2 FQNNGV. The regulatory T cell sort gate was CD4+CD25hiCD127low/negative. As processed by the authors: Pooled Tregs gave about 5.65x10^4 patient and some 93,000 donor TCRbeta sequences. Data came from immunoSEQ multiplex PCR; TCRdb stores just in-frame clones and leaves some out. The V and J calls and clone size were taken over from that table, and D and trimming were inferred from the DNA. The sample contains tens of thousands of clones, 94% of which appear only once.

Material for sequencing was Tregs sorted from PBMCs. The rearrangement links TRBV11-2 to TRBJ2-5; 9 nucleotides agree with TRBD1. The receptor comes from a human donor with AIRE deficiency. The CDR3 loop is CASSLLGTGRWETQYF. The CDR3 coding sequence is TGTGCCAGCAGCTTATTAGGGACAGGGAGGTGGGAGACCCAGTACTTC.